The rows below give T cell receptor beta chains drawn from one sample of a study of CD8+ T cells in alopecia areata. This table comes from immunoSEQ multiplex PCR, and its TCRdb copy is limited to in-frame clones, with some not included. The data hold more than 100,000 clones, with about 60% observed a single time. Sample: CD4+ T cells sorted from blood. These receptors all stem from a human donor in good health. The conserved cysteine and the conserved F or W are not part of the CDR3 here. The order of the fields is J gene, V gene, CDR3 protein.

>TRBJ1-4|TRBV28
ASSKAQGANEKLF
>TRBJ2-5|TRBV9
ASSVTTSVQETQY
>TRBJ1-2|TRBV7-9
ASSDDRGAYGYT
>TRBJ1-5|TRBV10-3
AISQGEDQPQH
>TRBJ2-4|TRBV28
ASSFGELRAKNIQY
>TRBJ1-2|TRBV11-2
ASSLAVGGAYGYT
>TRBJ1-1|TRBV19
ASSPGWGNTEAF
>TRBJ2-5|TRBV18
ASSPNPGAEGETQY
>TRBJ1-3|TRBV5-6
ASSLFDFLGNTIY
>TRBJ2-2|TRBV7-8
ASSPDLHTGELF
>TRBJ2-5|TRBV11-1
ASSDWDRRQETQY
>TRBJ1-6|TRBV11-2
ASSLADSPLH
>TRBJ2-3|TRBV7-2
ASSFYGGAPQY
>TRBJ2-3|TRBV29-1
SVDETATQY
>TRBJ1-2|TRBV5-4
ASSGGRNYGYT
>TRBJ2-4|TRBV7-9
ASSANRGLAKNIQY
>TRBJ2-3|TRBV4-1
ASSQDGGGGGLLSTDTQY
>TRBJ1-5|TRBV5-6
ASSLRRELIDQPQH
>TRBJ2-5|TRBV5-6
ASSLVGAVERTQY
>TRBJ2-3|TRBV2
ASTRGLAGITDTQY
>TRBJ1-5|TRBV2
ASSRDGFSNQPQH
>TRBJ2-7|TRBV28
ASSLPQVYEQY
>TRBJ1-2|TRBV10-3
AISEGQPSNYGYT
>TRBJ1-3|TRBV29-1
SVVGAFGNTIY
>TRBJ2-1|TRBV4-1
ASSQATFGEQF
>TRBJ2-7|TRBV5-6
ASSLYGTGDIEQY
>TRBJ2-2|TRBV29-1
SVIQGPTNTGELF
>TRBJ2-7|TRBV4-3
ASSHSRGREQY
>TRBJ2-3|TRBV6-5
ASSYARIPDTQY
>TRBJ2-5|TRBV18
ASSPPSRETQY
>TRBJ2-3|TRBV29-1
SGALAGGADTQY
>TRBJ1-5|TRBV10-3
AISESRGDQPQH
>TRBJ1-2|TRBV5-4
ASSFPLGGSPDYGYT
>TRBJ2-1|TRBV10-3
AISAGTADYNEQF
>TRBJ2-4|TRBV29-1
SVQGVAKNIQY
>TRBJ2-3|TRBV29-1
SVDLYQGQDTQY
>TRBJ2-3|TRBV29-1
SVGANLAFSDTQY
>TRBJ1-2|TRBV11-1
ASSRENYGYT
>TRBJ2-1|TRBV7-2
ASSFGTTLMGNEQF
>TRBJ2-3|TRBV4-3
ASSQVLLTDTQY
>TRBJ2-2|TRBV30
AWRSGTATGELF
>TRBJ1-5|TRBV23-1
ASSQSRGSPDNQPQH
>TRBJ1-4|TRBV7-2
ASSRTGGTNEKLF
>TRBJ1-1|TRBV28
ASRPPGAYLEAF
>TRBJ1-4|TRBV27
ASSRRGGINEKLF